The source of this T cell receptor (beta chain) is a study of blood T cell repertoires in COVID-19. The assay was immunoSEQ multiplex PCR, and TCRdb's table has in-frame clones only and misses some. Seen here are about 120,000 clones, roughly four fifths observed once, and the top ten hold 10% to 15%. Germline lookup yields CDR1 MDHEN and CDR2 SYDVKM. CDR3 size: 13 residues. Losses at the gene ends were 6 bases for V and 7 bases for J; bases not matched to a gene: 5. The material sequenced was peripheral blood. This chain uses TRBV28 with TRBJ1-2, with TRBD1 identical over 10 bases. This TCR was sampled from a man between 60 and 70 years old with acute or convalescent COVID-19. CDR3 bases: TGTGCCAGCAGGACAGGGGGCTTCGTTGGCTACACCTTC. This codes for CASRTGGFVGYTF.